These 16 T cell receptor beta chains share one sample of origin, sequenced in a study of early T cells in non-severe SARS-CoV-2 infection. TCRdb reprocessed the 5' RACE reads via MiXCR and lists one record per CDR3 protein. The sample consists of just under 85,000 distinct CDR3 sequences, roughly 10% of them appearing once. Here the sequenced sample was whole blood, taken at baseline. Receptor source: an adult who was a healthcare worker with PCR-confirmed SARS-CoV-2 infection or an uninfected control (not recorded which).

This clonotype turned up a few times. This chain links TRBV20-1 with TRBJ2-3; D is undetermined. V was clipped by 3 bases and J by 1 base, with 2 bases between them. Germline CDR1 reads DFQATT; CDR2 reads SNEGSKA (reference sequence). The CDR3 sequence is 11 residues long. Written as DNA, the CDR3 is TGCAGTGCTAGTGGCACAGATACGCAGTATTTT. Amino acids: CSASGTDTQYF.

This clonotype was picked up a small number of times. This chain connects TRBV3-1 to TRBJ2-1; 9 nucleotides match TRBD2. This CDR3 comprises 14 residues. The junction had 8 bases not matched to a gene; V was cut back by 4 bases and J by 10 bases. CDR1 is LGHDT and CDR2 is YNNKEL in the germline V gene (reference sequence). CDR3 bases: TGTGCCAGCAGCCCGGGACTAGCTCTACGAGAGCAGTTCTTC. Protein sequence: CASSPGLALREQFF.

This clonotype was seen ten or more times. The gene calls are TRBV20-1 and TRBJ2-7, with 8 bases aligning to TRBD2. The CDR3 contains 15 residues. Losses at the gene ends were 6 bases for V and 1 base for J; bases not matched to a gene: 11. Germline assignment: CDR1 DFQATT and CDR2 SNEGSKA (reference sequence). CDR3 region: CSASPLAGQSYEQYF. The CDR3 DNA reads TGCAGTGCGAGCCCTCTAGCGGGCCAGTCCTACGAGCAGTACTTC.

The V gene is TRBV2, the J gene TRBJ1-6, with D tentatively TRBD1 (5 bases). The CDR3 is made up of 15 amino acids. The germline V gene encodes CDR1 SNHLY and CDR2 FYNNEI. V was cut by 4 bases and J by 1 base, with 8 bases left in between. The CDR3 sequence: CASSVEGSYNSPLHF. The CDR3 bases are TGTGCCAGCAGTGTTGAGGGGTCCTATAATTCACCCCTCCACTTT.

This clonotype was counted only a few times. The chain uses TRBV20-1 and TRBJ2-3; D is uncertain. This CDR3 is 10 amino acids long. Germline V gene lookup returns CDR1 DFQATT and CDR2 SNEGSKA (reference sequence). Trimming removed 2 bases from V and 7 bases from J, with 4 bases in between. CDR3 amino acids: CSARLYTQYF. The DNA of the CDR3 is TGCAGTGCTAGACTGTATACGCAGTATTTT.

This CDR3 is CAISEWGARNEQFF. The DNA for the CDR3 is TGTGCCATCAGTGAGTGGGGGGCGCGGAATGAGCAGTTCTTC. The J gene is TRBJ2-1, the V gene TRBV10-3, with D possibly being TRBD1 or TRBD2 (6 bases each). Per germline, CDR1 ENHRY and CDR2 SYGVKD. V lost 1 base to trimming and J lost 7 bases, with 11 bases between them. This CDR3 has 14 residues.

The gene calls are TRBV5-4 and TRBJ2-2, with unresolved D. This CDR3 contains 14 residues. Trimming removed 4 bases at V and 5 bases at J, with 12 bases between. The V gene's germline CDR1 is SGHNT and CDR2 YYREEE (reference sequence). The CDR3 loop is CASSGEWKTGELFF. DNA of the CDR3: TGTGCCAGCAGCGGGGAATGGAAGACCGGGGAGCTGTTTTTT. Based on the CDR3 plus reference TRBV5-4 and TRBJ2-2, the full variable domain is ETGVTQSPTHLIKTRGQQVTLRCSSQSGHNTVSWYQQALGQGPQFIFQYYREEENGRGNFPPRFSGLQFPNYSSELNVNALELDDSALYLCASSGEWKTGELFFGEGSRLTVL.

Many counts were recorded for this clonotype. This sequence joins TRBV29-1 and TRBJ2-7, with 15 bases fitting TRBD2. Germline lookup yields CDR1 SQVTM and CDR2 ANQGSEA. Losses at the gene ends were 6 bases for V and 1 base for J; bases not matched to a gene: 10. This CDR3 has 17 amino acids. The CDR3 protein is CSVRGLAGGRPSYEQYF. CDR3 DNA sequence: TGCAGCGTCCGGGGACTAGCGGGAGGACGTCCATCCTACGAGCAGTACTTC.

The sample holds a few counts of this clonotype. The rearrangement links TRBV5-6 to TRBJ2-1; TRBD2 agrees at 12 bases. This CDR3 has 16 residues. V lost 3 bases, J lost 3 bases, and 4 bases stayed unmatched. CDR1 is SGHDT and CDR2 is YYEEEE in the germline V gene. The CDR3 protein is CASSSGTSGFYNEQFF. In DNA form, the CDR3 reads TGTGCCAGCAGCTCCGGGACTAGCGGGTTCTACAATGAGCAGTTCTTC.

This clonotype was detected a few times. This chain uses TRBV5-4 with TRBJ2-3; TRBD1 matches at 10 bases. The CDR3 is 16 amino acids. Trimming took 0 bases from V and 4 from J; bases not matched to a gene: 5. Germline V gene data show CDR1 as SGHNT and CDR2 as YYREEE (reference sequence). The chain's CDR3 is CASSLVRDRGADTQYF. For the CDR3, the DNA is TGTGCCAGCAGCTTGGTGCGGGACAGGGGCGCAGATACGCAGTATTTT.

This clonotype was observed many times. The chain employs TRBV18 and TRBJ2-7; 9 bases are a match to TRBD1. The CDR3 is 16 amino acids. Germline loops: CDR1 KGHSH, CDR2 LQKENI. Trimming removed 6 bases from V and 3 bases from J; junction bases left unmatched: 12. The DNA for the CDR3 is TGTGCCAGCTCTCGCATGACCGGGACAGGGATCTACGAGCAGTACTTC. This sequence encodes CASSRMTGTGIYEQYF. Using reference TRBV18 and TRBJ2-7 for the parts outside the CDR3, the full variable domain is NAGVMQNPRHLVRRRGQEARLRCSPMKGHSHVYWYRQLPEEGLKFMVYLQKENIIDESGMPKERFSAEFPKEGPSILRIQQVVRGDSAAYFCASSRMTGTGIYEQYFGPGTRLTVT.

This clonotype was observed a few times. The chain couples TRBV6-1 to TRBJ1-5, with 12 bases lining up with TRBD1. Germline assignment: CDR1 MNHNS and CDR2 SASEGT. V dropped 1 base and J dropped 7; count of bases not matched to a gene: 5. The CDR3 is 16 amino acids. The CDR3 spells CASSEVGTGGRQPQHF. Here the CDR3 DNA reads TGTGCCAGCAGTGAAGTCGGGACAGGGGGCAGGCAGCCCCAGCATTTT.

This clonotype was counted many times. This rearrangement joins TRBV20-1 to TRBJ1-6; tentatively, D is TRBD1 (5 bases). Germline-derived CDR1 and CDR2 are DFQATT and SNEGSKA (reference sequence). This CDR3 contains 14 residues. V gave up 5 bases and J gave up 8 bases, with 16 bases separating them. In nucleotides, the CDR3 is TGCAGTGCTCGAAGGGGACCCTTGGATTCACCCCTCCACTTT. Residues: CSARRGPLDSPLHF.

This CDR3 reads CSARAVQGRETQYF. In nucleotides, the CDR3 is TGCAGTGCTAGAGCCGTGCAGGGGCGGGAGACCCAGTACTTC. The gene calls are TRBV20-1 and TRBJ2-5, with TRBD1 as a possible D gene (6 bases). This CDR3 region has 14 residues. CDR1 DFQATT and CDR2 SNEGSKA come from the germline V gene (reference sequence). Trimming removed 1 base from V and 5 bases from J, with 14 bases in between.

The CDR3 loop reads CASSSTSRYGYTF. The CDR3 DNA sequence: TGTGCCAGCAGCTCCACTTCTCGCTATGGCTACACCTTC. The V gene is TRBV7-9, the J gene TRBJ1-2; D unresolved. The CDR3 contains 13 residues. Germline loops: CDR1 SEHNR, CDR2 FQNEAQ (reference sequence). V was pared by 4 bases and J by 4 bases, with 10 bases between.

This clonotype has more than one count but fewer than ten. The chain carries TRBV9 and TRBJ2-7; 9 nucleotides align to TRBD1. In germline, CDR1 is SGDLS, CDR2 YYNGEE. This CDR3 has 15 amino acids. Trimming at V came to 2 bases and at J to 3 bases, leaving 6 bases not matched to a gene. The CDR3 DNA is TGTGCCAGCAGCGTGGGGACAGGGAGTATCTACGAGCAGTACTTC. It codes for CASSVGTGSIYEQYF.